The 3 T cell receptor beta chains presented below share a single source sample, sequenced in a study of shared clonotypes between healthy human individuals. Profiling relied on immunoSEQ multiplex PCR, and the TCRdb table lists in-frame clones only, not all of them. The table shows around 430,000 clones, with roughly three quarters occurring only once. Sequencing was performed on PBMCs. The receptors shown here come from a middle-aged woman in good health. Some clones in this sample may be carry-over from other donors' samples.

This sequence joins TRBV4-1 and TRBJ1-2; 7 nucleotides agree with TRBD1. The CDR3 contains 15 residues. CDR1 MGHRA and CDR2 YSYEKL come from the germline V gene. Trimming cost V 1 base and J 3 bases; bases outside gene matches: 5. CDR3 DNA: TGCGCCAGCAGCCAAGTTAGGACAGGAGACTATGGCTACACCTTC. Protein product: CASSQVRTGDYGYTF.

The rearrangement links TRBV6-4 to TRBJ2-1, with a tentative D call TRBD2 (6 bases). Germline V gene sequence: CDR1 MRHNA, CDR2 SNTAGT. Trimming cost V 5 bases and J 7 bases, with 18 bases left between them. The CDR3 is made up of 15 amino acids. CDR3 protein: CASSLSADGGNEQFF. CDR3 sequence (DNA): TGTGCCAGCAGTTTAAGTGCCGATGGGGGGAATGAGCAGTTCTTC.

V is TRBV19 and J is TRBJ2-7; the match to TRBD1 covers 11 bases. Germline V CDR1 and CDR2: LNHDA, SQIVND (reference sequence). The CDR3 has 15 residues. J was trimmed by 4 bases and V by 6 bases; bases with no gene match: 8. CDR3 DNA: TGTGCCAGTAGCATCCTCGGACAGGGGGCTTACGAGCAGTACTTC. It translates to CASSILGQGAYEQYF.